Shown below are 14 T cell receptor beta chains from a single sample sequenced in a study of blood T cell repertoires in COVID-19 (dated by TCRdb to between 2020 and 2021). The library was obtained by the immunoSEQ multiplex PCR assay. TCRdb stores this immuneACCESS table with in-frame sequences only. Part of the clones is absent; in the studies checked, under half of the shortfall reflects unresolved V genes, and no reason is known for the rest. The sample profile shows hundreds of thousands of clones; approximately 82% of them were found once. 1.9% of the sample rests with the top ten. The material sequenced was peripheral blood. These receptors all come from a woman of 80 years or more with acute or convalescent COVID-19.

This chain connects TRBV29-1 to TRBJ1-4, with D uncertain. The V gene lost 5 bases and the J gene lost 0 bases, with 13 bases spanning the gap. The germline gives CDR1 SQVTM, CDR2 ANQGSEA. The CDR3 extends over 15 amino acids. The CDR3 region has the DNA TGCAGCGTTTCCTCGTCCCGGGCAACTAATGAAAAACTGTTTTTT. Its protein is CSVSSSRATNEKLFF.

In its sample, this clone was seen a few times. J is TRBJ1-2 and V is TRBV19; D not certain. This CDR3 is 14 amino acids long. Between the trimmed V and J ends, which lost 6 bases and 6 bases, there was a span of 17 bases. Germline values: CDR1 LNHDA, CDR2 SQIVND (reference sequence). The CDR3 DNA is TGTGCCAGTAGCTTGGACTTCCCAGGACATGGCTACACCTTC. Its protein product is CASSLDFPGHGYTF. Full variable domain (remainder filled in from reference TRBV19 and TRBJ1-2): DGGITQSPKYLFRKEGQNVTLSCEQNLNHDAMYWYRQDPGQGLRLIYYSQIVNDFQKGDIAEGYSVSREKKESFPLTVTSAQKNPTAFYLCASSLDFPGHGYTFGSGTRLTVV.

V and J are TRBV7-2 and TRBJ1-6; a possible D gene is TRBD1 (6 bases). The CDR3 contains 13 residues. Trimming cost V 5 bases and J 10 bases, with 12 bases left between them. Looked up from germline, CDR1 is SGHTA and CDR2 is FQGNSA. Here the CDR3 DNA reads TGTGCCAGCAGCGTAACAGGGTTCTCACCCCTCCACTTT. Translated: CASSVTGFSPLHF.

The V gene is TRBV5-1, the J gene TRBJ1-4; D might be TRBD1 (6 bases). There are 14 residues in the CDR3. CDR1 is SGHRS and CDR2 is YFSETQ in the germline V gene. V lost 5 bases, J lost 8 bases, and 16 bases lay in between. DNA for the CDR3: TGCGCCAGCAGGTCAGGGGCAGGGCGGGAAAAACTGTTTTTT. This codes for CASRSGAGREKLFF.

This clone appeared a single time. The chain employs TRBV7-9 and TRBJ2-3; 10 bases map to TRBD2. After removal of 7 bases from V and 1 base from J, the junction contained 2 bases not matched to a gene. The germline gives CDR1 SEHNR, CDR2 FQNEAQ (reference sequence). The CDR3 runs 14 residues. CDR3 bases: TGTGCCAGCATACTAGCGGGGCGCACAGATACGCAGTATTTT. Residues: CASILAGRTDTQYF.

J is TRBJ2-3 and V is TRBV4-2, with a weak D call TRBD2 (6 bases). CDR1 and CDR2 (germline): LGHNA, YNFKEQ. This CDR3 contains 15 residues. The V gene lost 2 bases and the J gene lost 0 bases, with 9 bases spanning the gap. CDR3 protein: CASSQRGTSTDTQYF. CDR3 nucleotide sequence: TGTGCCAGCAGCCAACGGGGGACTAGCACAGATACGCAGTATTTT.

The chain joins TRBV19 to TRBJ1-2, with a tentative D call TRBD1 (5 bases). The V gene's germline CDR1 is LNHDA and CDR2 SQIVND (reference sequence). The CDR3 runs to 18 residues. Trimming stripped 7 bases from V and 3 bases from J, with 27 bases between. CDR3 nucleotide sequence: TGTGCCAGTAACTCAATCCATAGGGCAGGGCCCGGAGACTATGGCTACACCTTC. It codes for CASNSIHRAGPGDYGYTF. The whole variable domain, filled in from reference TRBV19 and TRBJ1-2, reads DGGITQSPKYLFRKEGQNVTLSCEQNLNHDAMYWYRQDPGQGLRLIYYSQIVNDFQKGDIAEGYSVSREKKESFPLTVTSAQKNPTAFYLCASNSIHRAGPGDYGYTFGSGTRLTVV.

The chain uses TRBV6-5 and TRBJ1-2; D may be TRBD1 (6 bases). This CDR3 has 12 residues. Trimming removed 7 bases at V and 11 bases at J, with 17 bases between. CDR1 and CDR2 from the germline V gene are MNHEY and SVGAGI. The CDR3 region is CASTPSGGRYTF. The CDR3 bases are TGTGCCAGCACCCCCAGCGGGGGCAGGTACACCTTC.

The rearrangement links TRBV19 to TRBJ2-2; 7 bases are shared with TRBD1. The CDR3 extends over 13 amino acids. With V trimmed by 9 bases and J by 7 bases, 8 bases remained unmatched. Germline lookup yields CDR1 LNHDA and CDR2 SQIVND (reference sequence). CDR3 in amino acids: CASGTVHYGELFF. For the CDR3, the DNA is TGTGCCAGCGGGACAGTACATTACGGGGAGCTGTTTTTT. The whole variable domain, remainder taken from reference TRBV19 and TRBJ2-2, is DGGITQSPKYLFRKEGQNVTLSCEQNLNHDAMYWYRQDPGQGLRLIYYSQIVNDFQKGDIAEGYSVSREKKESFPLTVTSAQKNPTAFYLCASGTVHYGELFFGEGSRLTVL.

The V gene is TRBV3-1 (or the pseudogene TRBV3-2), the J gene TRBJ2-1; TRBD2 matches 8 bases. Germline loops: CDR1 LGHDT, CDR2 YNNKEL (reference sequence). The CDR3 totals 16 residues. V was clipped by 4 bases and J by 3 bases; unmatched bases: 8. The CDR3 DNA sequence: TGTGCCAGCAGCCCGGGGCGGGAGGTCATCTACAATGAGCAGTTCTTC. This gives the protein CASSPGREVIYNEQFF.

The chain employs TRBV6-5 and TRBJ2-1, with D uncertain. Germline values: CDR1 MNHEY, CDR2 SVGAGI. Trimming removed 0 bases from V and 0 bases from J, with 9 bases in between. The CDR3 runs 16 residues. The DNA for the CDR3 is TGTGCCAGCAGTTACTCGCTGGCCCTCTCCTACAATGAGCAGTTCTTC. Translated, it gives CASSYSLALSYNEQFF.

The V call is TRBV7-2, the J call TRBJ2-1; 9 bases line up with TRBD2. V shed 5 bases and J 7 bases; nucleotides not matched to a gene: 15. CDR1 and CDR2 from the germline V gene are SGHTA and FQGNSA. CDR3 size: 17 residues. The CDR3 region has the DNA TGTGCCAGCAGCCTCGTGGGCGGGGGGGCCCTTCGGAATGAGCAGTTCTTC. This translates into CASSLVGGGALRNEQFF.

The chain recombines TRBV3-1 (or the pseudogene TRBV3-2) with TRBJ2-5, with D tentatively TRBD2 (5 bases). This CDR3 contains 16 residues. CDR1 LGHDT and CDR2 YNNKEL come from the germline V gene (reference sequence). V lost 4 bases, J lost 5 bases, and 20 bases lay in between. The CDR3 DNA sequence: TGTGCCAGCAGCCGGCTTCAGGCGGGCCTCCGGGAGACCCAGTACTTC. This codes for CASSRLQAGLRETQYF.

The rearrangement uses TRBV18 and TRBJ1-2, with 8 bases aligning to TRBD1. V gave up 3 bases and J gave up 2 bases; unmatched junction bases: 8. The CDR3 consists of 16 residues. CDR1 and CDR2 (germline): KGHSH, LQKENI. The CDR3 bases are TGTGCCAGCTCACCGCGGGTGACAGGGGAGAACTATGGCTACACCTTC. Protein: CASSPRVTGENYGYTF.